These 19 T cell receptor beta chains came from one sample sequenced in a study of cytomegalovirus exposure and HLA in healthy donors. The PCR made use of 60 Vbeta and 13 Jbeta primers. Repertoires were generated with immunoSEQ multiplex PCR, while TCRdb's copy carries only in-frame clones and drops some. The sample lists fewer than 200,000 clones, 70% to 90% occurring once. Input material: PBMCs. The receptors derive from a woman aged 18 to 35 in good health and CMV-seronegative.

V and J are TRBV29-1 and TRBJ2-1; possible D gene TRBD2, 6 bases. Trimming removed 6 bases from V and 1 base from J, with 13 bases in between. The CDR3 is made up of 14 amino acids. CDR1 is SQVTM and CDR2 is ANQGSEA in the germline V gene. CDR3 in amino acids: CSVLIGRSYNEQFF. In nucleotides, the CDR3 is TGCAGCGTCCTCATTGGGAGGTCCTACAATGAGCAGTTCTTC.

The chain couples TRBV2 to TRBJ2-5; a weak D match, TRBD1 (6 bases). In germline, CDR1 is SNHLY, CDR2 FYNNEI. Between the trimmed V and J ends, which lost 8 bases and 4 bases, there was a span of 11 bases. The length of the CDR3 is 12 residues. The CDR3 region has the DNA TGTGCCAGCTACAGGGTGGGAGAGACCCAGTACTTC. Protein sequence: CASYRVGETQYF.

This clone turned up a few times. The chain has TRBV6-5 and TRBJ1-2; D remains unclear. CDR1 and CDR2 from the germline V gene are MNHEY and SVGAGI. The CDR3 loop spans 12 amino acids. V was trimmed by 8 bases and J by 4 bases, leaving 11 bases between them. The CDR3 region is CASRGNSYGYTF. CDR3 sequence (DNA): TGTGCCAGCCGAGGGAATTCCTATGGCTACACCTTC.

This chain joins TRBV5-4 and TRBJ2-5, with a weak D call TRBD1 (7 bases). The V end was cut by 4 bases, the J end by 3 bases, with 10 bases between. The CDR3 runs to 13 residues. The germline V gene encodes CDR1 SGHNT and CDR2 YYREEE (reference sequence). CDR3 residues: CASSPRGEETQYF. The CDR3 bases are TGTGCCAGCAGCCCCAGGGGGGAAGAGACCCAGTACTTC.

This CDR3 reads CASSPQGFGQPQHF. As DNA, the CDR3 is TGCGCCAGCAGCCCACAGGGGTTCGGTCAGCCCCAGCATTTT. The chain has TRBV4-1 and TRBJ1-5, with 7 bases fitting TRBD1. V dropped 4 bases and J dropped 6; count of bases not matched to a gene: 6. Germline-derived CDR1 and CDR2 are MGHRA and YSYEKL. The length of the CDR3 is 14 residues.

The chain has TRBV4-3 and TRBJ2-1; D is perhaps TRBD2 (6 bases). Germline CDR1 LGHNA, CDR2 YSLEER. The CDR3 has 15 amino acids. The germline V and J ends were trimmed by 6 bases and 0 bases, with 12 bases remaining between them. CDR3 nucleotide sequence: TGCGCCAGCAGATCTGGGAGGAACTCCTACAATGAGCAGTTCTTC. This sequence encodes CASRSGRNSYNEQFF.

The CDR3 region is CAWSAPPVSGNTIYF. CDR3 sequence (DNA): TGTGCCTGGAGTGCTCCGCCGGTCTCTGGAAACACCATATATTTT. The rearrangement joins TRBV30 to TRBJ1-3; D uncertain. The CDR3 has 15 amino acids. Looked up from germline, CDR1 is GTSNPN and CDR2 is SVGIG (reference sequence). V shed 1 base and J shed 0 bases, with 10 bases lying between them.

This clone was observed a few times. V gene TRBV5-1 combines with J gene TRBJ1-2, with D maybe TRBD1 (6 bases). With 0 bases removed from V and 2 bases from J, the gap between germline ends came to 11 bases. This CDR3 comprises 15 residues. Germline values: CDR1 SGHRS, CDR2 YFSETQ. CDR3 sequence reads: CASSLEAGANYGYTF. CDR3 sequence (DNA): TGCGCCAGCAGCTTGGAAGCGGGGGCGAACTATGGCTACACCTTC. Complete variable domain (other parts from reference TRBV5-1 and TRBJ1-2): KAGVTQTPRYLIKTRGQQVTLSCSPISGHRSVSWYQQTPGQGLQFLFEYFSETQRNKGNFPGRFSGRQFSNSRSEMNVSTLELGDSALYLCASSLEAGANYGYTFGSGTRLTVV.

This clone was found once. The J gene is TRBJ2-1, the V gene TRBV29-1, with D possibly matching TRBD2 (6 bases). The CDR3 length is 11 residues. Germline V gene lookup returns CDR1 SQVTM and CDR2 ANQGSEA. V lost 7 bases to trimming and J lost 7 bases, with 11 bases between them. CDR3 sequence reads: CSGGGMNEQFF. In DNA, the CDR3 is TGCAGCGGGGGCGGGATGAATGAGCAGTTCTTC.

The chain joins TRBV6-5 to TRBJ2-5; 8 nucleotides match TRBD1. Germline-derived CDR1 and CDR2 are MNHEY and SVGAGI. This CDR3 is 15 amino acids long. Trimming took 4 bases from V and 5 from J; bases not matched to a gene: 9. The CDR3: CASSSGRGLFETQYF. CDR3 DNA: TGTGCCAGCAGTTCGGGCAGGGGGCTTTTCGAGACCCAGTACTTC.

The chain has TRBV5-1 and TRBJ2-3; no reliable D call. Germline CDR1 SGHRS, CDR2 YFSETQ. The V end lost 1 base, the J end lost 4 bases, and 10 bases lay between the germline ends. There are 14 residues in the CDR3. The CDR3 region has the DNA TGCGCCAGCAGCTTGTTGGTAGAGGCAGATACGCAGTATTTT. Residues: CASSLLVEADTQYF.

This chain joins TRBV6-6 and TRBJ2-6, with 8 bases identical to TRBD1. Unmatched junction bases numbered 8, after V lost 9 bases and J lost 7 bases. This CDR3 is 14 amino acids long. Germline values: CDR1 MNHNY, CDR2 SVGAGI (reference sequence). For the CDR3, the DNA is TGTGCCAGTTCCCCGACAGGGGAAGCCAACGTCCTGACTTTC. Its protein is CASSPTGEANVLTF.

The rearrangement links TRBV18 to TRBJ2-2; 9 nucleotides agree with TRBD2. The CDR3 runs 15 residues. After removal of 3 bases from V and 5 bases from J, the junction contained 4 bases not matched to a gene. The germline CDR1 and CDR2 sequences are KGHSH and LQKENI. The CDR3 DNA reads TGTGCCAGCTCACCGCTAGCGGGAAATACCGGGGAGCTGTTTTTT. It codes for CASSPLAGNTGELFF.

This clone was detected once. The V call is TRBV28, the J call TRBJ1-1, with D possibly matching TRBD1 (6 bases). Between the trimmed V and J ends, which lost 7 bases and 2 bases, there was a span of 17 bases. The CDR3 loop spans 15 amino acids. Germline V gene lookup returns CDR1 MDHEN and CDR2 SYDVKM. The CDR3 region is CASIPLTGKNTEAFF. CDR3 coding DNA: TGTGCCAGCATCCCGCTTACAGGGAAAAACACTGAAGCTTTCTTT.

The chain links TRBV19 to TRBJ1-1; D unresolved. Germline-derived CDR1 and CDR2 are LNHDA and SQIVND (reference sequence). This CDR3 has 14 amino acids. Trimming removed 5 bases from V and 0 bases from J, with 10 bases in between. CDR3 DNA: TGTGCCAGTAGTCCACAGATCATGAACACTGAAGCTTTCTTT. Protein product: CASSPQIMNTEAFF.

V usage is TRBV27 and J usage is TRBJ2-1; 9 nucleotides agree with TRBD1. This CDR3 contains 16 residues. Losses at the gene ends were 6 bases for V and 2 bases for J; bases not matched to a gene: 8. Looked up from germline, CDR1 is MNHEY and CDR2 is SMNVEV (reference sequence). The CDR3 nucleotides read TGTGCCAGCAGACAGGGGGCGCTATTCCCCTACAATGAGCAGTTCTTC. Its protein product is CASRQGALFPYNEQFF.

The rearrangement links TRBV5-5 to TRBJ1-5; perhaps TRBD1 as D (5 bases). V lost 4 bases and J 2 bases, leaving 13 bases between the germline ends. The germline CDR1 and CDR2 sequences are SGHKS and YYEKEE (reference sequence). The CDR3 is 15 amino acids. Here the CDR3 reads CASSQRQWGNQPQHF. DNA for the CDR3: TGTGCCAGCAGCCAGAGACAGTGGGGCAATCAGCCCCAGCATTTT.

V and J are TRBV7-8 and TRBJ2-7; D remains unclear. This CDR3 has 15 residues. V shed 1 base and J shed 1 base, with 11 bases lying between them. Germline CDR1 reads SGHVS; CDR2 reads FQNEAQ. Here the CDR3 reads CASSLGGHLSYEQYF. DNA of the CDR3: TGTGCCAGCAGCTTAGGAGGTCATTTGTCCTACGAGCAGTACTTC.

This clone has only a few counts. This chain links TRBV21-1 with TRBJ2-7; the table assigns TRBD1, which was not confirmed against the DNA. TRBV21-1 is shown as a pseudogene. The CDR3 sequence is 19 residues long. CDR3 DNA: TGTGCCAGCAGCAAAGTAGATGGGGACAGTGTAACCCGCTCCTACGAGCAGTACTTC. Translated, it gives CASSKVDGDSVTRSYEQYF.